This T cell receptor (beta chain) was identified in a study of CD8+CD57+ T cells in acquired aplastic anemia (dated by TCRdb to the late 2010s). Notes on the research overall: A mean of approximately 2.9 ug of DNA, ranging from about 0.19 to 27.4 ug, was extracted from sorted CD4+ and CD8+ cells. CD8+CD57+ expansion was defined as frequency above the mean frequency observed in healthy subjects. Summary of the overall study and its limitations: CD8+ Simpson's diversity did not differ significantly between patients and healthy controls (P=0.060). Nearly 30 CD8+ CDR3 sequences were found in both patients and controls but appeared to be highly expressed in patients and within the immunodominant clones of the patients.

Expansion of CD8+CD57+ cells had been shown by flow cytometry in the patients chosen for sequencing. Every patient had a diagnosis of severe acquired aplastic anemia based on International Study of Aplastic Anemia and Agranulocytosis and Camitta criteria. Patients had received no therapy at the time of blood sampling. In the study, sorted CD4+ and CD8+ blood T cells from patients with severe aplastic anemia and from healthy subjects underwent deep sequencing of TCR repertoires. In the USA, patient enrollment took place under clinicaltrials.gov protocols 00001620, 01623167, 00001397, 00071045, 00081523 and 00961064. Ficoll-Paque density gradient centrifugation was used to isolate peripheral blood mononuclear cells. CD4+ and CD8+ T cells were sorted by FACS or magnetic beads before DNA extraction. Genomic DNA served as template for TCR beta VDJ combination and CDR3 sequence profiling. TCR repertoire sequencing was run on an Illumina HiSeq 2000. Per the authors' processing: TRBV/TRBJ rearrangement plots, CDR3 size and DJ length profiles, and Simpson's diversity index were used to assess repertoires. The immunodominant clone was defined as the most abundant DNA sequence in deep sequencing data. CDR3 amino acid sequences were checked for sharing between subjects and were compared against published repertoires and the VDJdb database. Clones were called with MiXCR by TCRdb after fastp trimmed the public reads at Q25, and only in-frame beta chains were retained. Here each entry gathers all rows of one CDR3 protein and keeps the most common genes and DNA. These V and J calls originate from TCRdb's pipeline instead of the authors' own analysis. The sample includes about 180,000 distinct CDR3 sequences, with approximately 48% observed a single time. The ten largest clones capture 1.8% of the sample.

A remark on this clonotype: Its antigen is still unknown. No base quality values were provided; no much bigger clone lies one nucleotide off.

V is pared back by 5 bases and J by 11 bases, with 15 bases lying between the germline termini. CDR1 KGHDR and CDR2 SFDVKD were looked up in the germline V gene. Reading from cysteine to phenylalanine, the CDR3 counts 14 amino acids. This entry keeps only the CDR3 DNA: 42 bases, framed from base 1. The sequence is built from TRBV24-1 and TRBJ1-6; there is no confident call for the D gene. Sequences were obtained from sorted CD4+, CD8+, or CD8+CD57+ T cells (not recorded which) from PBMCs. This sequence originates from a human donor with aplastic anemia. DNA sequence: TGTGCCACCAGTGTTAGCGGCCCTGGGGCACCCCTCCACTTT. Its product reads: CATSVSGPGAPLHF.